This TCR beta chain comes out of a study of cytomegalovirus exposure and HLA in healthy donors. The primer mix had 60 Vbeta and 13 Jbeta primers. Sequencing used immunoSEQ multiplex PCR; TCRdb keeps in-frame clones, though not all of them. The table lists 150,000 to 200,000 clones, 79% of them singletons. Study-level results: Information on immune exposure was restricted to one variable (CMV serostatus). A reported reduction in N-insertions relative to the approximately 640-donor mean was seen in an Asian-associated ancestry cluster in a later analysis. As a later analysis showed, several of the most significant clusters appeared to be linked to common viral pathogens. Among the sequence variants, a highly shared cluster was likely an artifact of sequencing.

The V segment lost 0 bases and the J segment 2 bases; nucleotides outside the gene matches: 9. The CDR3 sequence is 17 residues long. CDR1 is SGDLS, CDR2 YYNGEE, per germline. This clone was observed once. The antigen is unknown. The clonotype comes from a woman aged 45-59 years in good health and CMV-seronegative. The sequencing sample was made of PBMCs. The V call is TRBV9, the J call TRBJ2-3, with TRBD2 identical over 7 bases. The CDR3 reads CASSVETGGTLTDTQYF. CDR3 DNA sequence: TGTGCCAGCAGCGTAGAAACGGGGGGTACCCTCACAGATACGCAGTATTTT.